A single sample is the source of the 17 T cell receptor beta chains below, sequenced in a study of glioma-infiltrating T cells. Amplification of TCR alpha and beta CDR3 regions from RNA used iRepertoire nested multiplex PCR. TCRdb recomputed calls from the multiplex PCR reads with MiXCR, one row per CDR3 protein. The sample has about 130,000 distinct CDR3 sequences; 20% to 25% are singletons. Sequenced material: glioma tissue, nonneoplastic brain tissue, or PBMCs (not recorded which). All receptors come from a human donor with low-grade glioma or glioblastoma, undergoing nonglioma brain surgery, or in good health (not recorded which).

The sample holds many counts of this clonotype. The chain uses TRBV4-1 and TRBJ2-7; D gene uncertain. This CDR3 is 15 amino acids long. Trimming pared 1 base from V and 0 bases from J, leaving 10 bases between. CDR1 is MGHRA, CDR2 YSYEKL, per germline. CDR3 sequence (DNA): TGCGCCAGCAGCCAAGCACCAGGTTCCTCCTACGAGCAGTACTTC. Translation: CASSQAPGSSYEQYF.

The sample holds many counts of this clonotype. The chain joins TRBV6-1 to TRBJ2-1, with 8 bases identical to TRBD1. This CDR3 has 14 amino acids. CDR1 and CDR2 (germline): MNHNS, SASEGT. V lost 3 bases and J lost 2; bases outside the gene matches: 0. The CDR3 region is CASSETGAYNEQFF. Written as DNA, the CDR3 is TGTGCCAGCAGTGAGACAGGGGCCTACAATGAGCAGTTCTTC.

CDR3 residues: CASSLEFTTHQFF. DNA for the CDR3: TGTGCCAGCAGCTTGGAATTTACGACCCACCAGTTCTTC. The chain employs TRBV5-4 and TRBJ2-1; D gene ambiguous. CDR3 length: 13 residues. V was clipped by 0 bases and J by 13 bases, with 14 bases between them. Germline loops: CDR1 SGHNT, CDR2 YYREEE (reference sequence).

The chain joins TRBV5-1 to TRBJ1-1; possible D gene TRBD1, 5 bases. The CDR3 loop spans 15 amino acids. Germline loops: CDR1 SGHRS, CDR2 YFSETQ. Trimming took 7 bases from V and 4 from J, leaving 20 bases between them. The CDR3 region is CASAPGGGGTTEAFF. The CDR3 DNA follows: TGCGCCAGCGCACCCGGCGGGGGAGGGACCACTGAAGCTTTCTTT.

This clonotype showed up just once. One end of the junction fails to match germline, which may point to a read error. The chain has TRBV12-3 or TRBV12-4 and TRBJ1-5; D is perhaps TRBD1 (6 bases). This CDR3 has 15 amino acids. CDR3 amino acids: CAISLGDMGWEPQHF. As DNA, the CDR3 is TGTGCCATCAGTTTAGGGGACATGGGATGGGAGCCCCAGCATTTT.

This clonotype was seen repeatedly, ten times or more. The V gene is TRBV7-9, the J gene TRBJ2-7, with 7 positions matching TRBD1. Germline CDR1 SEHNR, CDR2 FQNEAQ (reference sequence). This CDR3 has 13 residues. With 10 bases clipped from V and 0 bases from J, the junction kept 6 bases outside the gene matches. CDR3 region: CATNRDSSYEQYF. CDR3 sequence (DNA): TGTGCCACCAACCGGGACAGCTCCTACGAGCAGTACTTC.

At least ten counts were recorded for this clonotype. The chain employs TRBV6-1 and TRBJ2-7, with D uncertain. Per the germline V gene, CDR1 is MNHNS and CDR2 is SASEGT. CDR3 length equals 12 residues. Between the trimmed V and J ends, which lost 7 bases and 6 bases, there was a span of 13 bases. The CDR3 here is CASISPGREQYF. The CDR3 DNA is TGTGCCAGCATCAGCCCGGGTCGCGAGCAGTACTTC.

This clonotype occurred many times. The chain employs TRBV20-1 and TRBJ2-1; 9 bases align to TRBD2. Looked up from germline, CDR1 is DFQATT and CDR2 is SNEGSKA (reference sequence). After removal of 6 bases from V and 7 bases from J, the junction contained 16 bases not matched to a gene. This CDR3 region has 16 residues. The CDR3 coding sequence is TGCAGTGCACCGGGGCGATCTAGCGGGATTGGGAATGAGCAGTTCTTC. This codes for CSAPGRSSGIGNEQFF.

This clonotype was seen ten or more times. The chain recombines TRBV29-1 with TRBJ1-1; D not resolved. The germline V and J ends were trimmed by 2 bases and 12 bases, with 19 bases remaining between them. The CDR3 extends over 13 amino acids. Germline V gene sequence: CDR1 SQVTM, CDR2 ANQGSEA. CDR3 DNA: TGCAGCGTTGAACGGATACTTACGGGGAAATCTTTCTTT. This encodes CSVERILTGKSFF.

This clonotype was detected ten times or more. Just one base apart from a much larger clone, this may be a read error. The rearrangement uses TRBV7-2 and TRBJ1-1; D is ambiguous. Germline assignment: CDR1 SGHTA and CDR2 FQGNSA. CDR3 length equals 13 residues. CDR3 protein: CAGSLGRNTEAFF. As DNA, the CDR3 is TGTGCCGGCAGCTTGGGGAGGAACACTGAAGCTTTCTTT.

This clonotype was observed many times. The rearrangement links TRBV4-2 to TRBJ2-5, with a possible D match to TRBD1 (6 bases). Germline V gene lookup returns CDR1 LGHNA and CDR2 YNFKEQ. V lost 0 bases and J lost 4, with 15 bases in between. CDR3 length: 16 amino acids. The CDR3, as DNA: TGTGCCAGCAGCCAAGATGGACAGCCTGCGGCAGAGACCCAGTACTTC. Protein product: CASSQDGQPAAETQYF.

This clonotype was picked up many times. This chain joins TRBV7-9 and TRBJ2-3; no clear D gene. The CDR3 runs to 15 residues. The V gene lost 0 bases and the J gene lost 0 bases, with 7 bases spanning the gap. Germline V gene data show CDR1 as SEHNR and CDR2 as FQNEAQ (reference sequence). As DNA, the CDR3 is TGTGCCAGCAGCTTAGCGACAATTAGCACAGATACGCAGTATTTT. It codes for CASSLATISTDTQYF.

The V and J genes are TRBV3-1 and TRBJ2-3, with a tentative D call TRBD2 (5 bases). This CDR3 is 16 amino acids long. The germline gives CDR1 LGHDT, CDR2 YNNKEL (reference sequence). Between the trimmed V and J ends, which lost 4 bases and 5 bases, there was a span of 19 bases. CDR3 in amino acids: CASSPPIARARDTQYF. For the CDR3, the DNA is TGTGCCAGCAGCCCACCAATAGCGAGAGCGAGAGATACGCAGTATTTT.

Many counts were recorded for this clonotype. The genes are TRBV27 and TRBJ2-3, with TRBD2 matching over 7 bases. Germline V gene lookup returns CDR1 MNHEY and CDR2 SMNVEV (reference sequence). Unmatched junction bases numbered 4, after V lost 2 bases and J lost 2 bases. The CDR3 has 15 amino acids. This CDR3 is CASSLERGATDTQYF. CDR3 bases: TGTGCCAGCAGTTTAGAGCGGGGTGCCACAGATACGCAGTATTTT.

Concerning this clonotype itself: A read error is possible here, since a much larger clone lies one base away. The chain couples TRBV4-1 to TRBJ2-7; tentatively, D is TRBD1 (6 bases). The V gene lost 4 bases and the J gene lost 6 bases, with 19 bases spanning the gap. Germline values: CDR1 MGHRA, CDR2 YSYEKL. CDR3 length: 15 residues. DNA of the CDR3: TGCGCCAGCAGCCGTACTTCCTGGACAGCGGCCGAGCAGTACTTC. Residues: CASSRTSWTAAEQYF.

This chain joins TRBV7-2 and TRBJ1-6; D not certain. V was trimmed by 4 bases and J by 0 bases, leaving 19 bases between them. This CDR3 region has 19 residues. Germline-derived CDR1 and CDR2 are SGHTA and FQGNSA. For the CDR3, the DNA is TGTGCCAGCAGCTCCACTAGTTGGGTCAGGAGCTCCTATAATTCACCCCTCCACTTT. It encodes CASSSTSWVRSSYNSPLHF.

This clonotype was picked up many times. The V gene is TRBV3-1, the J gene TRBJ2-1; 7 bases agree with TRBD2. This CDR3 contains 16 residues. Trimming at V came to 2 bases and at J to 7 bases, leaving 11 bases not matched to a gene. The germline V gene encodes CDR1 LGHDT and CDR2 YNNKEL (reference sequence). The CDR3 coding sequence is TGTGCCAGCAGCCAACTCTCCTGGGCGGGAGTGAATGAGCAGTTCTTC. Translating it yields CASSQLSWAGVNEQFF.